Following are 12 T cell receptor beta chains from one sample sequenced in a study of blood T cell repertoires in COVID-19. TCRdb keeps only in-frame clones here, not all; method: immunoSEQ multiplex PCR. Of 200,000 or so clones in the sample, about 88% are singletons; the top ten hold 2.1%. The sample taken for sequencing was peripheral blood. These receptors originate from a man aged 70 or older with active or convalescent COVID-19.

The V and J genes are TRBV3-1 (or the pseudogene TRBV3-2) and TRBJ2-7; 9 bases map to TRBD2. J gave up 6 bases and V 1 base, and 10 bases lay outside the gene matches. CDR3 size: 16 residues. Germline V CDR1 and CDR2: LGHDT, YNNKEL (reference sequence). The CDR3 DNA is TGTGCCAGCAGCCAAGGACTAGCGGACCGTGGGGGCGAGCAGTACTTC. Protein sequence: CASSQGLADRGGEQYF.

This clone turned up a few times. The chain joins TRBV19 to TRBJ2-5; possible D gene TRBD2, 6 bases. V was shortened by 2 bases and J by 6 bases, with 10 bases between the two germline ends. The CDR3 spans 13 residues. Germline CDR1 and CDR2: LNHDA and SQIVND (reference sequence). The CDR3 bases are TGTGCCAGTAGTATAAGGGACTTACAGACCCAGTACTTC. Protein: CASSIRDLQTQYF.

The chain employs TRBV19 and TRBJ1-4; 7 bases fit TRBD1. The V gene's germline CDR1 is LNHDA and CDR2 SQIVND (reference sequence). The CDR3 sequence is 16 residues long. J was trimmed by 2 bases and V by 5 bases; bases with no gene match: 8. The CDR3 region is CASSPRQGYTNEKLFF. The CDR3 DNA sequence: TGTGCCAGTAGTCCACGACAGGGATACACTAATGAAAAACTGTTTTTT.

The V call is TRBV28, the J call TRBJ2-6, with 8 bases matching TRBD1. Germline V gene data show CDR1 as MDHEN and CDR2 as SYDVKM. Trimming removed 6 bases from V and 0 bases from J; junction bases left unmatched: 7. The CDR3 spans 17 residues. As DNA, the CDR3 is TGTGCCAGCAGGGGAAGACAGGGGAACTCTGGGGCCAACGTCCTGACTTTC. Amino acids: CASRGRQGNSGANVLTF.

This chain connects TRBV28 to TRBJ1-2, with 8 bases fitting TRBD1. CDR1 is MDHEN, CDR2 SYDVKM, per germline. This CDR3 comprises 16 residues. The trim removed 2 bases at V and 2 bases at J, leaving 7 bases unmatched. This chain's CDR3 is CASSLGGQGSNYGYTF. Here the CDR3 DNA reads TGTGCCAGCAGTTTAGGTGGACAGGGATCCAACTATGGCTACACCTTC.

The rearrangement joins TRBV11-3 to TRBJ2-2, with 9 bases fitting TRBD1. Germline lookup yields CDR1 SGHNT and CDR2 YENEEA. The V segment lost 5 bases and the J segment 6 bases; nucleotides outside the gene matches: 10. The length of the CDR3 is 16 residues. The CDR3 nucleotides read TGTGCCAGCAGCCTACACTCCGGGACAGGGCCCGGGGAGCTGTTTTTT. Protein sequence: CASSLHSGTGPGELFF.

The rearrangement uses TRBV7-9 and TRBJ2-7; maybe TRBD1 (6 bases). Trimming took 0 bases from V and 4 from J, leaving 13 bases between them. Germline V gene lookup returns CDR1 SEHNR and CDR2 FQNEAQ (reference sequence). The CDR3 runs 15 residues. The chain's CDR3 is CASSLASTGQYEQYF. CDR3 DNA sequence: TGTGCCAGCAGCTTAGCGTCAACAGGGCAGTACGAGCAGTACTTC.

This clone was observed a single time. J is TRBJ2-5 and V is TRBV6-5; D gene uncertain. Germline V gene lookup returns CDR1 MNHEY and CDR2 SVGAGI. V was pared by 8 bases and J by 5 bases, with 12 bases between. CDR3 length: 12 amino acids. DNA of the CDR3: TGTGCCAGCTCCCAGTCGTTCGAGACCCAGTACTTC. Translating it yields CASSQSFETQYF.

The chain joins TRBV19 to TRBJ1-2; 8 positions agree with TRBD1. Looked up from germline, CDR1 is LNHDA and CDR2 is SQIVND (reference sequence). The J segment lost 2 bases and the V segment lost 3 bases, leaving 2 bases of the junction unmatched. This CDR3 has 14 residues. The CDR3, as DNA: TGTGCCAGTAGTATGGACAGGGCGAACTATGGCTACACCTTC. Translated, it gives CASSMDRANYGYTF.

V is TRBV4-1 and J is TRBJ1-5; D gene uncertain. V dropped 2 bases and J dropped 1 base, with 12 bases sitting between them. The CDR3 is 16 residues long. Germline V gene sequence: CDR1 MGHRA, CDR2 YSYEKL. In DNA form, the CDR3 reads TGCGCCAGCAGCCAAATCCGGGGAGGCAGCAATCAGCCCCAGCATTTT. Protein: CASSQIRGGSNQPQHF.

J is TRBJ1-6 and V is TRBV7-2; a weak D match, TRBD1 (5 bases). Trimming removed 1 base at V and 9 bases at J, with 16 bases between. This CDR3 spans 16 amino acids. Germline V gene sequence: CDR1 SGHTA, CDR2 FQGNSA. The CDR3 DNA reads as TGTGCCAGCAGCTTAGGGGGAGGGGCAGTTAGTTCACCCCTCCACTTT. This codes for CASSLGGGAVSSPLHF.

The V call is TRBV28, the J call TRBJ1-1; 8 positions agree with TRBD1. Germline V CDR1 and CDR2: MDHEN, SYDVKM. With 6 bases clipped from V and 6 bases from J, the junction kept 3 bases outside the gene matches. CDR3 length: 12 residues. The CDR3 protein is CASRPDRAEAFF. Written as DNA, the CDR3 is TGTGCCAGCAGACCGGACAGGGCTGAAGCTTTCTTT.